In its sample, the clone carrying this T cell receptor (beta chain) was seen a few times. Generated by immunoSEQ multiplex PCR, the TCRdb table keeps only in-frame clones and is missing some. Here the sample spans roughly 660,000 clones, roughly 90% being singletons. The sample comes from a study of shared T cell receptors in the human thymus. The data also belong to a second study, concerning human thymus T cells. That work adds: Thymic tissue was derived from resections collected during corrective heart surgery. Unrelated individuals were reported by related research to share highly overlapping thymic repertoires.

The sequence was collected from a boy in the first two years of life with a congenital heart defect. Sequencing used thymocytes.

CDR3 coding DNA: TGTGCCAGCAGCCCCGGGGGACGTCGCAATGAGCAGTTCTTC. Translation gives CASSPGGRRNEQFF. The chain combines TRBV5-5 with TRBJ2-1; weak D call: TRBD2 (6 bases). Germline lookup yields CDR1 SGHKS and CDR2 YYEKEE (reference sequence). V was shortened by 4 bases and J by 6 bases, with 14 bases between the two germline ends. This CDR3 has 14 residues.